This T cell receptor (beta chain) was profiled in a study of OX40 agonist ivuxolimab in advanced cancers. Across the whole study: Having had anti-PD-1, anti-PD-L1 or anti-CTLA-4 therapy before was allowed, and approximately 40% had some.

Study-wide points: The CD4+ and CD8+ T cells in the blood had expanded clonally by week 6 at 0.1 to 3.0 mg/kg. Among the nonresponders, some also had low normalized T-cell clonal expansion. CD8+ T cells averaged more expanded clones than CD4+.

A word on this clone: The target antigen is unknown.

Clones were sequenced by immunoSEQ multiplex PCR, and TCRdb holds only the in-frame ones, with some missing. The sample holds over 90,000 clones, approximately 84% seen once. The sequencing here drew on CD4+ or CD8+ T cells sorted from blood, taken in a trial of the OX40 agonist ivuxolimab. This clonotype originated in an adult with an advanced solid tumor such as melanoma, head and neck, liver or kidney cancer.

For the CDR3, the DNA is TGTGCCAGCTCACCTGGTGTGGGTAGCAATCAGCCCCAGCATTTT. Translation: CASSPGVGSNQPQHF. The V and J genes are TRBV18 and TRBJ1-5; no clear D. Trimming removed 3 bases from V and 0 bases from J, with 9 bases in between. The CDR3 consists of 15 residues. In germline, CDR1 is KGHSH, CDR2 LQKENI.